These 19 T cell receptor beta chains were sequenced from one sample in a study of blood T cells in healthy people across ages. A sample-barcoded 5' primer and a J-beta primer mix were used in a second PCR of about 7 to 11 cycles. In TCRdb, the 5' RACE reads were re-called with MiXCR into one record per CDR3 protein. The repertoire holds 1,800,000 or so distinct CDR3 sequences, approximately 39% seen once, with 23% in the top ten. Sequencing was performed on blood. All receptors come from a human donor in good health.

In its sample, this clonotype was seen a few times. The chain links TRBV10-3 to TRBJ2-1; 9 bases are shared with TRBD1. The CDR3 length is 14 residues. Losses at the gene ends were 7 bases for V and 3 bases for J; bases not matched to a gene: 4. CDR1 and CDR2 from the germline V gene are ENHRY and SYGVKD. CDR3 nucleotides: TGTGCCATCATGGGACAGGGCTTCTACAATGAGCAGTTCTTC. Its translation: CAIMGQGFYNEQFF.

This clonotype was picked up a small number of times. V gene TRBV20-1 combines with J gene TRBJ1-5; D is uncertain. The ends were cut back, 3 bases at V and 0 bases at J, with 15 bases in the middle. The germline V gene has CDR1 DFQATT and CDR2 SNEGSKA (reference sequence). The CDR3 runs 16 residues. Here the CDR3 DNA reads TGCAGTGCTAGTATGGCAGATACCTTTAGCAATCAGCCCCAGCATTTT. Protein: CSASMADTFSNQPQHF.

The rearrangement uses TRBV19 and TRBJ2-4, with D tentatively TRBD1 (5 bases). V was clipped by 6 bases and J by 0 bases, with 18 bases between them. CDR3 length: 17 residues. The V gene's germline CDR1 is LNHDA and CDR2 SQIVND (reference sequence). The CDR3 DNA follows: TGTGCCAGTAGCACGACTCAGGGATTGAGAGCCAAAAACATTCAGTACTTC. This gives the protein CASSTTQGLRAKNIQYF.

V usage is TRBV5-1 and J usage is TRBJ2-5; D is ambiguous. The J call is doubtful: the DNA matches TRBJ2-7 better. CDR3 length equals 14 residues. Germline CDR1 and CDR2: SGHRS and YFSETQ. The CDR3 reads CASSPGYLYYEQYF. The CDR3 DNA sequence: TGCGCCAGCAGCCCGGGCTACCTTTACTACGAGCAGTACTTC.

This clonotype was seen only a few times. DNA of the CDR3: TGTGCCAGCAGCTTTGAACCGAACACTGAAGCTTTCTTT. Translated: CASSFEPNTEAFF. The chain uses TRBV5-6 and TRBJ1-1; D remains unclear. Trimming cost V 2 bases and J 1 base, with 6 bases left between them. The germline V gene encodes CDR1 SGHDT and CDR2 YYEEEE. This CDR3 has 13 residues.

In DNA, the CDR3 is TGTGCCTGGAGTCTAGAGAGGGTCAGGGTATCTGGGCAGTACTTC. Its protein is CAWSLERVRVSGQYF. The chain uses TRBV30 and TRBJ2-5, with D perhaps assigned TRBD1 or TRBD2 (5 bases each). The CDR3 consists of 15 residues. Between the trimmed V and J ends, which lost 2 bases and 11 bases, there was a span of 24 bases. Per germline, CDR1 GTSNPN and CDR2 SVGIG (reference sequence).

This clonotype was detected a few times. The rearrangement joins TRBV12-3 or TRBV12-4 to TRBJ2-7; 7 nucleotides line up with TRBD1. The CDR3 sequence is 13 residues long. After removal of 5 bases from V and 6 bases from J, the junction contained 7 bases not matched to a gene. CDR3 residues: CASSTGQVGEQYF. As DNA, the CDR3 is TGTGCCAGCAGTACCGGACAGGTGGGCGAGCAGTACTTC.

The CDR3 DNA reads TGTGCCTGGAGTGTCTCGTTAGCAGATACGCAGTATTTT. Residues: CAWSVSLADTQYF. This chain connects TRBV30 to TRBJ2-3; D uncertain. The ends were cut back, 0 bases at V and 4 bases at J, with 8 bases in the middle. The CDR3 totals 13 residues. Germline assignment: CDR1 GTSNPN and CDR2 SVGIG (reference sequence). The complete variable domain, with remaining parts taken from reference TRBV30 and TRBJ2-3, reads SQTIHQWPATLVQPVGSPLSLECTVEGTSNPNLYWYRQAAGRGLQLLFYSVGIGQISSEVPQNLSASRPQDRQFILSSKKLLLSDSGFYLCAWSVSLADTQYFGPGTRLTVL.

This clonotype was observed a handful of times. The chain couples TRBV7-2 to TRBJ1-5; no reliable D call. Trimming took 1 base from V and 3 from J, leaving 10 bases between them. This CDR3 is 15 amino acids long. The germline CDR1 and CDR2 sequences are SGHTA and FQGNSA. CDR3 coding DNA: TGTGCCAGCAGCTTAGGGGGAGAGATCAATCAGCCCCAGCATTTT. Translation: CASSLGGEINQPQHF.

This clonotype came up a few times. J is TRBJ2-5 and V is TRBV4-3; TRBD2 aligns across 7 bases. The J segment lost 5 bases and the V segment lost 0 bases, leaving 12 bases of the junction unmatched. The length of the CDR3 is 17 residues. Germline CDR1 LGHNA, CDR2 YSLEER. This chain's CDR3 is CASSQDGAGEGVETQYF. The DNA for the CDR3 is TGCGCCAGCAGCCAAGATGGCGCGGGGGAAGGGGTGGAGACCCAGTACTTC.

This clonotype was counted once. This chain uses TRBV28 with TRBJ2-3; D uncertain. The V and J ends lost 8 bases and 0 bases respectively, with 9 bases between them. The germline CDR1 and CDR2 sequences are MDHEN and SYDVKM. This CDR3 is built from 13 residues. The CDR3 nucleotides are TGTGCCAGCTTAAACCCGAGCACAGATACGCAGTATTTT. Translation: CASLNPSTDTQYF. Complete variable domain (other parts from reference TRBV28 and TRBJ2-3): DVKVTQSSRYLVKRTGEKVFLECVQDMDHENMFWYRQDPGLGLRLIYFSYDVKMKEKGDIPEGYSVSREKKERFSLILESASTNQTSMYLCASLNPSTDTQYFGPGTRLTVL.

A few counts support this clonotype. This chain uses TRBV20-1 with TRBJ2-3, with 8 bases lining up with TRBD2. Per germline, CDR1 DFQATT and CDR2 SNEGSKA (reference sequence). Germline trimming cut 2 bases from V and 1 base from J; bases unmatched to any gene: 2. The CDR3 spans 14 residues. CDR3 region: CSARWRGGTDTQYF. CDR3 DNA sequence: TGCAGTGCTAGATGGCGGGGGGGCACAGATACGCAGTATTTT.

This chain uses TRBV20-1 with TRBJ2-1; D is ambiguous. The CDR3 consists of 11 residues. Germline V gene sequence: CDR1 DFQATT, CDR2 SNEGSKA (reference sequence). V lost 2 bases and J 8 bases, leaving 7 bases between the germline ends. In DNA form, the CDR3 reads TGCAGTGCTAGAAGGGTGTATGAGCAGTTCTTC. Its protein product is CSARRVYEQFF.

This clonotype was picked up a small number of times. This CDR3 reads CASSYSMSYEQYF. Written as DNA, the CDR3 is TGTGCCAGCAGTTACTCGATGAGTTACGAGCAGTACTTC. The rearrangement joins TRBV6-5 to TRBJ2-7; D gene uncertain. V gave up 0 bases and J gave up 4 bases, with 7 bases separating them. The V gene's germline CDR1 is MNHEY and CDR2 SVGAGI. The CDR3 totals 13 residues.

Details on this clonotype: One end of the junction varies from germline; a read error may be responsible. The chain carries TRBV20-1 and TRBJ1-5; possible D gene TRBD1, 5 bases. The length of the CDR3 is 12 residues. Germline V gene lookup returns CDR1 DFQATT and CDR2 SNEGSKA (reference sequence). Here the CDR3 DNA reads TGCAGTGCCACAGACAGCAGTCAGCCCCAGCATTTT. Protein sequence: CSATDSSQPQHF.

The V and J genes are TRBV20-1 and TRBJ2-1, with D possibly matching TRBD2 (7 bases). The CDR3 runs to 15 residues. Per germline, CDR1 DFQATT and CDR2 SNEGSKA (reference sequence). V lost 3 bases, J lost 3 bases, and 15 bases lay in between. CDR3 sequence: CSAREGGGGYNEQFF. The DNA of the CDR3 is TGCAGTGCTAGGGAAGGAGGGGGGGGCTACAATGAGCAGTTCTTC.

A few counts support this clonotype. The V and J genes are TRBV13 and TRBJ2-3; D unclear. The V end was cut by 5 bases, the J end by 5 bases, with 8 bases between. From germline, CDR1 is PRHDT and CDR2 FYEKMQ (reference sequence). The CDR3 consists of 12 residues. The CDR3: CASSQRIDTQYF. CDR3 nucleotide sequence: TGTGCCAGCAGCCAGAGAATAGATACGCAGTATTTT. Together with reference TRBV13 and TRBJ2-3, the CDR3 gives the full variable domain: AAGVIQSPRHLIKEKRETATLKCYPIPRHDTVYWYQQGPGQDPQFLISFYEKMQSDKGSIPDRFSAQQFSDYHSELNMSSLELGDSALYFCASSQRIDTQYFGPGTRLTVL.

This chain joins TRBV9 and TRBJ2-1, with 10 bases identical to TRBD1. Germline V gene lookup returns CDR1 SGDLS and CDR2 YYNGEE. V shed 3 bases and J 6 bases; nucleotides not matched to a gene: 6. This CDR3 has 15 residues. The CDR3 nucleotides are TGTGCCAGCAGCGCCCGACAGGGGGCCGGCAATGAGCAGTTCTTC. As protein: CASSARQGAGNEQFF.

There are a few counts of this clonotype. The chain has TRBV4-2 and TRBJ2-5, with D tentatively TRBD1 (5 bases). V lost 0 bases to trimming and J lost 3 bases, with 11 bases between them. This CDR3 contains 15 residues. Per germline, CDR1 LGHNA and CDR2 YNFKEQ. Here the CDR3 DNA reads TGTGCCAGCAGCCAAGATAGCAGGGTAGAAGAGACCCAGTACTTC. This sequence encodes CASSQDSRVEETQYF.